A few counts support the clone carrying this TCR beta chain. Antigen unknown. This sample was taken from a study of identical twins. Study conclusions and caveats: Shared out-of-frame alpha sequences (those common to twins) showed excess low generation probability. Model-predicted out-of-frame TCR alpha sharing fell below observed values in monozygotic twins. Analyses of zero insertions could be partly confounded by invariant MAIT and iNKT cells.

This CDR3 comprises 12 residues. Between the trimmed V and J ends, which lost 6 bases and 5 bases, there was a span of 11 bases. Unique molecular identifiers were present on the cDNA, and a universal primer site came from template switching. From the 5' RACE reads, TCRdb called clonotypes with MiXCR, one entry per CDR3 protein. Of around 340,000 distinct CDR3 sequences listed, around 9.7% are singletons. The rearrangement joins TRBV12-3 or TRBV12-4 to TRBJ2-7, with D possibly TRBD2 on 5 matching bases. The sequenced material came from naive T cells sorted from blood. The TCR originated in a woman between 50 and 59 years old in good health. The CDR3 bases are TGTGCCAGCAGACACCTCGGGGACGAGCAGTACTTC. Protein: CASRHLGDEQYF.